The clone carrying this T cell receptor beta chain was observed once. The CDR3 contains 16 residues. Germline trimming cut 6 bases from V and 4 bases from J; bases unmatched to any gene: 13. Germline CDR1 is MNHEY and CDR2 is SMNVEV (reference sequence). The sample comes from a study of brain T cells in children with intractable seizures. Assay: immunoSEQ multiplex PCR; the TCRdb copy retains only in-frame clones and omits some. The sample has 88,000 or so clones, around 90% seen once. Sequences were derived from peripheral blood, sampled at surgery. This TCR was sampled from a girl aged 2-10 years with Rasmussen encephalitis and intractable seizures. This rearrangement joins TRBV27 to TRBJ2-7; 9 bases agree with TRBD1. The DNA for the CDR3 is TGTGCCAGCAGCGATACCGGGACAGGGCTGAGTTACGAGCAGTACTTC. Protein sequence: CASSDTGTGLSYEQYF.